Ten or more counts support the clone carrying this T cell receptor beta chain. Its antigen is as yet unknown. The data belong to a study of Graves' ophthalmopathy and Graves' hyperthyroidism. Moderate-to-severe activity, CAS at least 3, NOSPECS at least 4 and duration under 3 months characterized donors with ophthalmopathy. Excluded were patients with other autoimmune diseases, uncontrolled infections, pregnancy or lactation. It was on clinical symptoms, serum thyroxine, TRAb, thyroid ultrasound and orbital computed tomography that diagnosis relied. Findings and limits, study-wide: Blood repertoires reportedly contained most expanded thyroid clonotypes above 0.001 frequency.

Amplifying from RNA transcripts, the study obtained TCR beta CDR3 regions. HTBI primers primed a first-round RT-PCR, and a second-round multiplex PCR followed. TCRdb processed the multiplex PCR reads anew with MiXCR; each CDR3 protein has one entry. The sample carries 200,000 to 250,000 distinct CDR3 sequences, 20% to 25% recorded once. The germline V gene encodes CDR1 PRHDT and CDR2 FYEKMQ (reference sequence). The V and J ends lost 5 bases and 1 base respectively, with 11 bases between them. There are 15 residues in the CDR3. This receptor was obtained from a woman in her 50s with Graves' ophthalmopathy. Sequencing input: peripheral blood. The rearrangement uses TRBV13 and TRBJ2-2; D unresolved. The CDR3 DNA follows: TGTGCCAGCAGCCCTCCAGCCGAGAACACCGGGGAGCTGTTTTTT. It is translated as CASSPPAENTGELFF.